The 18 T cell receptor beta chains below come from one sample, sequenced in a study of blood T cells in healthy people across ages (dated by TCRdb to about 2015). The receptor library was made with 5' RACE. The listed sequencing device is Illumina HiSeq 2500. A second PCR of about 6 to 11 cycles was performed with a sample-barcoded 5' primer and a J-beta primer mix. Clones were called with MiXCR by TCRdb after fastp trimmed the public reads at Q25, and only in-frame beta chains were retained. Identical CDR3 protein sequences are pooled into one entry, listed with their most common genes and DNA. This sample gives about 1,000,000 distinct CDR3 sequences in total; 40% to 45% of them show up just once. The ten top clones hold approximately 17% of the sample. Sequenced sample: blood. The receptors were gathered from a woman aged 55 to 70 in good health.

The CDR3 nucleotides are TGCAGCGTTGGAGACGGGACTTCCTACGAGCAGTACTTC. The encoded protein is CSVGDGTSYEQYF. The chain couples TRBV29-1 to TRBJ2-7; D might be TRBD2 (6 bases). Germline V lookup: CDR1 SQVTM, CDR2 ANQGSEA. V was trimmed by 4 bases and J by 1 base, leaving 11 bases between them. The CDR3 length is 13 residues.

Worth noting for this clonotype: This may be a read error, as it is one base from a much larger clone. CDR3 DNA: TGCGCCAGCACACCGGGTAGCGGGGGGAACAATGAGCAGTACTTC. This encodes CASTPGSGGNNEQYF. The chain uses TRBV5-1 and TRBJ2-5; 10 nucleotides match TRBD2. The CDR3 consists of 15 residues. The V gene's germline CDR1 is SGHRS and CDR2 YFSETQ. V trimming: 6 bases; J trimming: 11 bases; junction bases outside the gene matches: 16. Based on the CDR3 plus reference TRBV5-1 and TRBJ2-5, the full variable domain is KAGVTQTPRYLIKTRGQQVTLSCSPISGHRSVSWYQQTPGQGLQFLFEYFSETQRNKGNFPGRFSGRQFSNSRSEMNVSTLELGDSALYLCASTPGSGGNNEQYFGPGTRLLVL.

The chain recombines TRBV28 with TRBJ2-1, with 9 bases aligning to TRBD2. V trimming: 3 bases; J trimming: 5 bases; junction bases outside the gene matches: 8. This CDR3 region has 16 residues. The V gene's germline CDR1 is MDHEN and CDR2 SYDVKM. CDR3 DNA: TGTGCCAGCAGTTTGGGGGGTAGCGGGGGAAACAATGAGCAGTTCTTC. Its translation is CASSLGGSGGNNEQFF.

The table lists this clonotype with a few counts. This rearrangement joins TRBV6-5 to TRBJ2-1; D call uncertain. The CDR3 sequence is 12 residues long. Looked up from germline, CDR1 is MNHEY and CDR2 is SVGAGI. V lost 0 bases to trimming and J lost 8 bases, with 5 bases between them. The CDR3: CASSYSTDEQFF. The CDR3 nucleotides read TGTGCCAGCAGTTACTCGACGGATGAGCAGTTCTTC.

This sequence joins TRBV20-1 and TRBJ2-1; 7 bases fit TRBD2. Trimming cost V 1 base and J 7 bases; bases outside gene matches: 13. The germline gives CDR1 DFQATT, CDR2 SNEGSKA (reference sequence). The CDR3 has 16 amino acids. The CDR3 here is CSARVSRSSGTNEQFF. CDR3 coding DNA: TGCAGTGCTAGAGTTTCGAGGTCGAGCGGGACGAATGAGCAGTTCTTC.

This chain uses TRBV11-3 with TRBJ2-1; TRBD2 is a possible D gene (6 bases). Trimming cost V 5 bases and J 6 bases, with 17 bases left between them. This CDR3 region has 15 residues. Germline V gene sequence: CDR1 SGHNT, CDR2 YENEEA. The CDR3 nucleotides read TGTGCCAGCAGCCAAATCGTAGCGGATATCAATGAGCAGTTCTTC. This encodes CASSQIVADINEQFF.

Here the CDR3 reads CSTKDRAYEQYF. Written as DNA, the CDR3 is TGTTCCACTAAGGACAGGGCCTACGAGCAGTACTTC. This chain joins TRBV27 and TRBJ2-7; 8 bases match TRBD1. The CDR3 has 12 residues. Looked up from germline, CDR1 is MNHEY and CDR2 is SMNVEV (reference sequence).

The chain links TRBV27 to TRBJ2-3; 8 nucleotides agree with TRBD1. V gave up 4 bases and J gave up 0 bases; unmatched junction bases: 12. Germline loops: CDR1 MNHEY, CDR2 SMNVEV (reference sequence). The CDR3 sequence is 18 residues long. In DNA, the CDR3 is TGTGCCAGCAGTTGGTCCGGGACAGGAGGTTCTAGCACAGATACGCAGTATTTT. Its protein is CASSWSGTGGSSTDTQYF.

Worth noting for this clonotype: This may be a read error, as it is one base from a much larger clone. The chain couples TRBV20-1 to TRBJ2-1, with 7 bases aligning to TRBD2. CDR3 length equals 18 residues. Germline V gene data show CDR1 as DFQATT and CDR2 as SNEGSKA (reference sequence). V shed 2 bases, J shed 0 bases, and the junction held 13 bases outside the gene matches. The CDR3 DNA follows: TGCAGTGCTAGAAGGGGACTAAGGGCGGGCGACTCCTACAATGAGCAGTTCTTC. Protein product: CSARRGLRAGDSYNEQFF.

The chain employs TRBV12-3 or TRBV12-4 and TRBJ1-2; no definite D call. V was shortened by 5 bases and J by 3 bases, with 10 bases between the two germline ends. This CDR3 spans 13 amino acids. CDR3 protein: CASSAQEDYGYTF. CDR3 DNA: TGTGCCAGCAGTGCTCAGGAGGACTATGGCTACACCTTC.

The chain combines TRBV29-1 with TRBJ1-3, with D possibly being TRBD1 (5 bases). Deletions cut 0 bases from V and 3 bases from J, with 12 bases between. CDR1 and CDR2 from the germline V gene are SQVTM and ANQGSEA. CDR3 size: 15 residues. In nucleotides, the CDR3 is TGCAGCGTTGAAGATCTTGGGGGATTTGGAAACACCATATATTTT. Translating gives CSVEDLGGFGNTIYF.

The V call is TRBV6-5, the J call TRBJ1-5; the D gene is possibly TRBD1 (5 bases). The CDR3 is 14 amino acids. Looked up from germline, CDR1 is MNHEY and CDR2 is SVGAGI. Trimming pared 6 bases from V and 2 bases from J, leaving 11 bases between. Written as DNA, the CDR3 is TGTGCCAGCAGCGGGGTGGGGGGCAATCAGCCCCAGCATTTT. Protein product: CASSGVGGNQPQHF.

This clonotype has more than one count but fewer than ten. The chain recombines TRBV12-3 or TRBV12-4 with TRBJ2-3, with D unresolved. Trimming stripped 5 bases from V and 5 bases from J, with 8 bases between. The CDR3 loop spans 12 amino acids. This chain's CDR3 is CASSLIGDTQYF. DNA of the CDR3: TGTGCCAGCAGTCTGATCGGAGATACGCAGTATTTT.

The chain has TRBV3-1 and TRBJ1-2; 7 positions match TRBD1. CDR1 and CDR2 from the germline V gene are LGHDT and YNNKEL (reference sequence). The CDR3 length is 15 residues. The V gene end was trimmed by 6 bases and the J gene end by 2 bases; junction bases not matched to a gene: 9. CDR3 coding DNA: TGTGCCAGCAGTCCATCGGGGGGACAGAACTATGGCTACACCTTC. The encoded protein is CASSPSGGQNYGYTF.

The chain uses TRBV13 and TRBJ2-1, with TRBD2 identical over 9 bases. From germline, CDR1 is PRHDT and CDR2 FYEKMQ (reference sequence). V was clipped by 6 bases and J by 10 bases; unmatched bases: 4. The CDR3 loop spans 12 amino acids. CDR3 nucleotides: TGTGCCAGCAGGCGGGAGGGCCGAGAGCAGTTCTTC. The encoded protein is CASRREGREQFF.

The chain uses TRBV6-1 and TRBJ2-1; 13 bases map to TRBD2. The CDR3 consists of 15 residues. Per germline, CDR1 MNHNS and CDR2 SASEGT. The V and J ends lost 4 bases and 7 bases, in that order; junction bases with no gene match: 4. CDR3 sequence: CASSGGLAGRNEQFF. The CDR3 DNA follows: TGTGCCAGCAGTGGGGGACTAGCGGGACGGAATGAGCAGTTCTTC.

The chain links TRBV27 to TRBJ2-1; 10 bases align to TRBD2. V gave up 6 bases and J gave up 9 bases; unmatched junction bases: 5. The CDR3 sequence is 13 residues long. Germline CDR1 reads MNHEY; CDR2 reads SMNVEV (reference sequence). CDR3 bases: TGTGCCAGCAGCGAGATAGCGGGAGGTGAGCAGTTCTTC. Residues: CASSEIAGGEQFF.

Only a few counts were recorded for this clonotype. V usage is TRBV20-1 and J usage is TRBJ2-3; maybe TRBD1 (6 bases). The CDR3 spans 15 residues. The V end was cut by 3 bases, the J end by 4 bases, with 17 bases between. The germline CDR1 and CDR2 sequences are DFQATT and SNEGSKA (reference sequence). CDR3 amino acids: CSARKTGLGADTQYF. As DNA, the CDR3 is TGCAGTGCTAGGAAAACAGGGCTAGGGGCAGATACGCAGTATTTT.